Listed below are T cell receptor beta chains from one sample, sequenced in a study of cytomegalovirus exposure and HLA in healthy donors. Assay used: immunoSEQ multiplex PCR; TCRdb lists only in-frame clones, some missing. The sample includes 110,000 or so clones, more than 70% seen only once; the top ten take about 16%. The specimen sequenced was PBMCs. These TCRs come from a man aged 45 to 65 in good health and CMV-seropositive. CDR3s include the opening cysteine and the closing phenylalanine or tryptophan. Each record gives: clone size, J gene, D gene, V gene, CDR3 protein, CDR3 DNA. A D gene is named only where the DNA matches it firmly. Rows give clone size only sometimes, using once, few, many, or a class for an expanded clone.

-	TRBJ2-2	TRBD2	TRBV9	CASSRGTSGSGELFF	TGTGCCAGCAGCAGGGGGACTAGCGGGTCCGGGGAGCTGTTTTTT
-	TRBJ2-2	-	TRBV5-6	CASSVGTNRRAGELFF	TGTGCCAGCAGCGTTGGGACCAACCGGAGGGCCGGGGAGCTGTTTTTT
-	TRBJ2-3	-	TRBV5-6	CASSLVAVTDTQYF	TGTGCCAGCAGCTTGGTAGCGGTCACAGATACGCAGTATTTT
-	TRBJ2-7	-	TRBV9	CASSRATSYEQYF	TGTGCCAGCAGCAGAGCGACGAGCTACGAGCAGTACTTC
few	TRBJ2-7	-	TRBV4-3	CASSQVADRAYEQYF	TGCGCCAGCAGCCAAGTAGCAGACAGAGCCTACGAGCAGTACTTC
-	TRBJ2-1	-	TRBV7-9	CASSSGLYNEQFF	TGTGCCAGCAGCTCGGGACTCTACAATGAGCAGTTCTTC
once	TRBJ2-3	TRBD2	TRBV29-1	CSVDSGGAPDTQYF	TGCAGCGTTGATAGCGGGGGGGCCCCAGATACGCAGTATTTT
few	TRBJ2-7	-	TRBV28	CASFPGTWDYEQYF	TGTGCCAGCTTTCCCGGGACTTGGGACTACGAGCAGTACTTC
-	TRBJ2-7	TRBD2	TRBV6-6	CASNVAGDREQYF	TGTGCCAGCAATGTAGCGGGGGACCGCGAGCAGTACTTC
-	TRBJ2-1	TRBD2	TRBV11-2	CASSFPEKRGAAEQFF	TGTGCCAGCAGCTTCCCCGAGAAGCGGGGGGCGGCTGAGCAGTTCTTC
-	TRBJ2-5	-	TRBV6-1	CASNLEQVSGETQYF	TGTGCCAGCAACCTAGAACAGGTGTCCGGCGAGACCCAGTACTTC
once	TRBJ1-2	-	TRBV19	CASTPGSYGYTF	TGTGCCAGTACCCCAGGATCCTATGGCTACACCTTC
few	TRBJ1-2	TRBD1	TRBV19	CASWDRRDNYGYTF	TGTGCCAGTTGGGACAGGCGAGATAACTATGGCTACACCTTC
once	TRBJ1-1	-	TRBV4-3	CASSQDFLPGAEAFF	TGCGCCAGCAGCCAAGATTTCCTCCCGGGGGCTGAAGCTTTCTTT
-	TRBJ1-1	-	TRBV6-5	CASKDSNTEAFF	TGTGCCAGCAAGGACAGTAACACTGAAGCTTTCTTT
few	TRBJ2-1	TRBD2	TRBV7-9	CASSFMPGLAVSYNEQFF	TGTGCCAGCAGCTTCATGCCGGGACTAGCCGTTTCCTACAATGAGCAGTTCTTC
-	TRBJ2-1	-	TRBV6-5	CASSYSNVPEYNEQFF	TGTGCCAGCAGTTACTCGAACGTTCCAGAATACAATGAGCAGTTCTTC
-	TRBJ2-7	TRBD1	TRBV28	CASSPTGQGSYEQYF	TGTGCCAGCAGTCCGACGGGACAGGGGTCCTACGAGCAGTACTTC
-	TRBJ2-7	TRBD1	TRBV28	CASSLSAGDRDLFYEQYF	TGTGCCAGCAGTTTATCGGCCGGGGACAGGGATCTCTTCTACGAGCAGTACTTC
-	TRBJ1-1	TRBD1	TRBV5-4	CASSFPSGQGVEAFF	TGTGCCAGCAGCTTCCCCTCGGGACAGGGGGTTGAAGCTTTCTTT
-	TRBJ2-1	-	TRBV9	CASSVQGEVYNEQFF	TGTGCCAGCAGCGTTCAGGGGGAGGTGTACAATGAGCAGTTCTTC
few	TRBJ1-1	-	TRBV5-5	CASRTDGPQVTNTEAFF	TGTGCCAGCAGAACAGATGGGCCGCAGGTTACGAACACTGAAGCTTTCTTT